The 10 T cell receptor beta chains below were found in one sample sequenced in a study of graft-versus-host responses after intestinal transplantation. What these receptors recognize is not known. Some clones are missing from TCRdb's copy, which holds only in-frame ones; the method was immunoSEQ multiplex PCR. Of some 90,000 clones in the sample, around nine tenths were seen once. Sequencing used unstimulated CD8+ T cells sorted from spleen or lymph node cells, obtained before intestinal transplant. The origin of the receptors is a human donor who received an intestinal transplant.

The chain employs TRBV29-1 and TRBJ1-4; D remains unclear. Germline CDR1 and CDR2: SQVTM and ANQGSEA. V lost 4 bases and J 7 bases, leaving 16 bases between the germline ends. The CDR3 sequence is 14 residues long. The CDR3 loop is CSVVSAHGTEKLFF. CDR3 DNA sequence: TGCAGCGTTGTTTCCGCCCACGGAACTGAAAAACTGTTTTTT.

This chain links TRBV14 with TRBJ2-2; the D call may be TRBD1 or TRBD2 (5 bases each). The germline V gene encodes CDR1 SGHDN and CDR2 FVKESK. This CDR3 contains 14 residues. With 4 bases removed from V and 5 bases from J, the gap between germline ends came to 11 bases. For the CDR3, the DNA is TGTGCCAGCAGCCTTACTGGGGGTACCGGGGAGCTGTTTTTT. This gives the protein CASSLTGGTGELFF.

CDR3: CASSFPSAGGAGVSTDTQYF. CDR3 bases: TGTGCCAGCAGCTTTCCGTCAGCGGGAGGAGCGGGGGTTTCCACAGATACGCAGTATTTT. The chain recombines TRBV12-1 with TRBJ2-3; TRBD2 is the table's D call, not checked against the DNA. TRBV12-1 is a pseudogene locus. The CDR3 sequence is 20 residues long.

The gene calls are TRBV11-2 and TRBJ2-1; D gene uncertain. The germline V and J ends were trimmed by 4 bases and 1 base, with 11 bases remaining between them. Per germline, CDR1 SGHAT and CDR2 FQNNGV. The CDR3 extends over 15 amino acids. This CDR3 reads CASSYWGGSYNEQFF. CDR3 sequence (DNA): TGTGCCAGCAGCTACTGGGGTGGGTCCTACAATGAGCAGTTCTTC.

Only one count was recorded for this clone. The chain employs TRBV10-1 and TRBJ2-6; D is undetermined. The V gene's germline CDR1 is WNHNN and CDR2 SYGVQD (reference sequence). With 5 bases removed from V and 1 base from J, the gap between germline ends came to 9 bases. This CDR3 is built from 15 residues. CDR3 in amino acids: CASSPGSSGANVLTF. CDR3 nucleotides: TGCGCCAGCAGTCCCGGATCGTCTGGGGCCAACGTCCTGACTTTC.

The chain uses TRBV5-6 and TRBJ2-1, with 7 bases that match TRBD1. CDR3 length: 13 residues. Trimming took 0 bases from V and 9 from J; bases not matched to a gene: 3. The germline gives CDR1 SGHDT, CDR2 YYEEEE. DNA of the CDR3: TGTGCCAGCAGCTTGGCAGGGGGTGTTGAGCAGTTCTTC. Protein sequence: CASSLAGGVEQFF.

The gene calls are TRBV28 and TRBJ2-3; 9 nucleotides agree with TRBD2. This CDR3 region has 15 residues. Per the germline V gene, CDR1 is MDHEN and CDR2 is SYDVKM. Unmatched junction bases numbered 4, after V lost 3 bases and J lost 3 bases. The chain's CDR3 is CASSFVAGGTDTQYF. CDR3 in DNA: TGTGCCAGCAGTTTCGTCGCGGGAGGGACAGATACGCAGTATTTT. Supplemented by reference TRBV28 and TRBJ2-3, the full variable domain reads DVKVTQSSRYLVKRTGEKVFLECVQDMDHENMFWYRQDPGLGLRLIYFSYDVKMKEKGDIPEGYSVSREKKERFSLILESASTNQTSMYLCASSFVAGGTDTQYFGPGTRLTVL.

CDR3 sequence reads: CASSGGYGYTF. The CDR3 nucleotides read TGCGCCAGCAGTGGGGGCTATGGCTACACCTTC. The chain recombines TRBV10-1 with TRBJ1-2; D gene uncertain. Germline V gene data show CDR1 as WNHNN and CDR2 as SYGVQD (reference sequence). Trimming removed 4 bases from V and 4 bases from J, with 4 bases in between. The CDR3 has 11 amino acids.

This chain connects TRBV5-6 to TRBJ2-5, with TRBD1 matching 9 bases. Per the germline V gene, CDR1 is SGHDT and CDR2 is YYEEEE. This CDR3 has 16 residues. V trimming: 0 bases; J trimming: 3 bases; junction bases outside the gene matches: 6. As DNA, the CDR3 is TGTGCCAGCAGCTTGGCCGGGACAGGGAAGGAAGAGACCCAGTACTTC. Amino acids: CASSLAGTGKEETQYF.

The chain has TRBV29-1 and TRBJ2-3, with 15 bases lining up with TRBD2. V lost 7 bases, J lost 0 bases, and 11 bases stayed unmatched. The germline V gene encodes CDR1 SQVTM and CDR2 ANQGSEA. The CDR3 contains 18 residues. The CDR3 DNA reads TGCAGCGCGGGACTAGCGGGAGGTGGAGGATCTAGCACAGATACGCAGTATTTT. As protein: CSAGLAGGGGSSTDTQYF.